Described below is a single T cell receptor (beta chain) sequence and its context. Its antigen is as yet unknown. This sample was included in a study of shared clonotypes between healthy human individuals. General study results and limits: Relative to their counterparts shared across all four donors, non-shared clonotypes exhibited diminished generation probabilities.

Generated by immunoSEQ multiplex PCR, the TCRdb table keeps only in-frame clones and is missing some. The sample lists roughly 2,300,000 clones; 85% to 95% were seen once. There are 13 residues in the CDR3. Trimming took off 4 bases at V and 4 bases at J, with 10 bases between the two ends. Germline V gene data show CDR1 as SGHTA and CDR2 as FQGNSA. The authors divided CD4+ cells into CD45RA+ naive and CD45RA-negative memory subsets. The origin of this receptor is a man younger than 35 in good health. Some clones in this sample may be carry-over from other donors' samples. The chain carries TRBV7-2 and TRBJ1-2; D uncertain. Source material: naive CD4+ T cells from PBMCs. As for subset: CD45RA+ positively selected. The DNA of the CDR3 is TGTGCCAGCAGCTCAAGGGAGGGCTATGGCTACACCTTC. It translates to CASSSREGYGYTF.